This passage covers 19 T cell receptor beta chains from one sample sequenced in a study of CD8 T cells in ankylosing spondylitis. Each CDR3 protein gets one entry after TCRdb re-called the 5' RACE reads with MiXCR. This table has roughly 350,000 distinct CDR3 sequences, 6.5% to 10% appearing once. Findings and limits, study-wide: Seemingly characteristic of ankylosing spondylitis blood was a TCR beta motif consisting of roughly 8 highly homologous variants.

Antigen specificity for these receptors is unknown. The material sequenced was blood, either unsorted or a sorted T cell fraction (not recorded which). These receptors were collected from a male donor with ankylosing spondylitis.

There are many counts of this clonotype. The V call is TRBV10-3, the J call TRBJ1-1, with 8 bases that match TRBD1. The CDR3 runs to 12 residues. The V and J ends lost 8 bases and 6 bases, in that order; junction bases with no gene match: 5. Germline loops: CDR1 ENHRY, CDR2 SYGVKD. The CDR3 DNA is TGTGCCATCGGACAGGGTAACGCTGAAGCTTTCTTT. Encoded protein: CAIGQGNAEAFF.

At least ten counts were recorded for this clonotype. The chain employs TRBV4-1 and TRBJ2-5; 12 bases agree with TRBD2. The germline V gene has CDR1 MGHRA and CDR2 YSYEKL. This CDR3 is built from 16 residues. J lost 4 bases, V lost 0 bases, and 3 bases had no gene match. CDR3 bases: TGCGCCAGCAGCCAAGATCTAGCGGGAGGGGGAGAGACCCAGTACTTC. This codes for CASSQDLAGGGETQYF.

The rearrangement links TRBV7-2 to TRBJ2-7; 7 bases map to TRBD2. CDR3 length equals 15 residues. With 2 bases clipped from V and 2 bases from J, the junction kept 6 bases outside the gene matches. CDR1 is SGHTA, CDR2 FQGNSA, per germline. The CDR3, as DNA: TGTGCCAGCAGCTTACGGATAGCGGGTCCCTACGAGCAGTACTTC. It translates to CASSLRIAGPYEQYF.

This chain uses TRBV6-2 or TRBV6-3 with TRBJ1-1; 8 bases are a match to TRBD1. CDR3 length: 14 amino acids. V trimming: 7 bases; J trimming: 4 bases; junction bases outside the gene matches: 8. Germline CDR1 MNHEY, CDR2 SVGEGT. The chain's CDR3 is CASTAGQGGTEAFF. Written as DNA, the CDR3 is TGTGCCAGCACCGCCGGACAGGGCGGCACTGAAGCTTTCTTT.

This chain links TRBV27 with TRBJ1-1, with a possible D match to TRBD1 (5 bases). This CDR3 is built from 12 residues. V lost 5 bases and J lost 4, with 8 bases in between. Germline CDR1 is MNHEY and CDR2 is SMNVEV (reference sequence). CDR3 loop: CASSDGGTEAFF. The CDR3 nucleotides are TGTGCCAGCAGTGACGGGGGCACTGAAGCTTTCTTT.

This clonotype was detected ten times or more. This chain uses TRBV10-3 with TRBJ2-7; no clear D. This CDR3 is 14 amino acids long. Trimming stripped 4 bases from V and 0 bases from J, with 10 bases between. The germline V gene encodes CDR1 ENHRY and CDR2 SYGVKD. The CDR3 DNA follows: TGTGCCATCAGTGGGACGTTGAGCTCCTACGAGCAGTACTTC. Residues: CAISGTLSSYEQYF.

This clonotype was detected ten times or more. The chain recombines TRBV5-6 with TRBJ2-1; D is uncertain. The CDR3 runs 12 residues. CDR1 is SGHDT and CDR2 is YYEEEE in the germline V gene. Trimming shortened V by 0 bases and J by 9 bases, and 7 bases separated the two germline ends. CDR3 in amino acids: CASSLVPGEQFF. CDR3 nucleotide sequence: TGTGCCAGCAGCTTGGTCCCGGGTGAGCAGTTCTTC.

This clonotype was recorded a few times. The chain joins TRBV3-1 to TRBJ2-2; no clear D. The CDR3 covers 14 residues. The germline CDR1 and CDR2 sequences are LGHDT and YNNKEL (reference sequence). The V end was cut by 0 bases, the J end by 3 bases, with 5 bases between. DNA of the CDR3: TGTGCCAGCAGCCAAGATTTAGACACCGGGGAGCTGTTTTTT. It translates to CASSQDLDTGELFF.

The chain couples TRBV3-1 to TRBJ2-7; TRBD1 or TRBD2 may be the D gene (7 bases each). Germline CDR1 reads LGHDT; CDR2 reads YNNKEL (reference sequence). The V gene lost 4 bases and the J gene lost 2 bases, with 12 bases spanning the gap. CDR3 length equals 14 residues. DNA for the CDR3: TGTGCCAGCAGCCGACAGGGAGGGGCCTACGAGCAGTACTTC. It is translated as CASSRQGGAYEQYF.

Ten or more counts support this clonotype. The chain couples TRBV20-1 to TRBJ2-2; D unclear. V lost 0 bases to trimming and J lost 1 base, with 6 bases between them. CDR1 is DFQATT and CDR2 is SNEGSKA in the germline V gene (reference sequence). The CDR3 is 14 amino acids. The CDR3 sequence: CSARDRMNTGELFF. CDR3 coding DNA: TGCAGTGCTAGAGATAGGATGAACACCGGGGAGCTGTTTTTT.

This clonotype appeared a few times. The chain has TRBV6-1 and TRBJ1-6, with D possibly matching TRBD1 (5 bases). The ends were cut back, 5 bases at V and 7 bases at J, with 12 bases in the middle. CDR1 is MNHNS, CDR2 SASEGT, per germline. CDR3 length: 14 amino acids. The CDR3 sequence: CASSMGTGNSPLHF. The CDR3 coding sequence is TGTGCCAGCAGTATGGGGACGGGGAATTCACCCCTCCACTTT.

This chain joins TRBV3-1 and TRBJ2-5, with 7 bases that match TRBD2. The CDR3 consists of 17 residues. The J segment lost 2 bases and the V segment lost 3 bases, leaving 12 bases of the junction unmatched. Per the germline V gene, CDR1 is LGHDT and CDR2 is YNNKEL (reference sequence). The CDR3 spells CASSHVLAGVGQETQYF. The CDR3 DNA reads TGTGCCAGCAGCCATGTACTCGCGGGAGTGGGGCAAGAGACCCAGTACTTC.

The chain joins TRBV7-8 to TRBJ2-7, with D possibly being TRBD1 (5 bases). Germline V CDR1 and CDR2: SGHVS, FQNEAQ. V dropped 5 bases and J dropped 2 bases, with 19 bases sitting between them. This CDR3 has 16 amino acids. CDR3 protein: CASSRAPWQGPYEQYF. CDR3 DNA sequence: TGTGCCAGCAGCCGGGCCCCTTGGCAGGGCCCCTACGAGCAGTACTTC.

The V call is TRBV4-1, the J call TRBJ2-7; tentatively, D is TRBD1 or TRBD2 (5 bases each). The germline V gene encodes CDR1 MGHRA and CDR2 YSYEKL. Trimming took off 0 bases at V and 9 bases at J, with 15 bases between the two ends. The length of the CDR3 is 14 residues. Written as DNA, the CDR3 is TGCGCCAGCAGCCAAGACCGGGGCCAGACGGGGCAGTACTTC. This gives the protein CASSQDRGQTGQYF.

The genes are TRBV28 and TRBJ1-2; D uncertain. The CDR3 consists of 15 residues. Germline-derived CDR1 and CDR2 are MDHEN and SYDVKM. Trimming left V 7 bases short and J 0 bases short, with 15 bases between. CDR3 coding DNA: TGTGCCAGCAAGAGGCGTACAGCCTCTAACTATGGCTACACCTTC. Its translation: CASKRRTASNYGYTF.

V usage is TRBV9 and J usage is TRBJ2-5, with TRBD2 identical over 7 bases. This CDR3 comprises 14 residues. V lost 4 bases to trimming and J lost 5 bases; unmatched junction nucleotides: 8. Germline loops: CDR1 SGDLS, CDR2 YYNGEE. CDR3 amino acids: CASSSIAGPETQYF. The CDR3 DNA follows: TGTGCCAGCAGCTCGATAGCGGGTCCCGAGACCCAGTACTTC.

This sequence joins TRBV7-2 and TRBJ1-4; D gene ambiguous. Trimming stripped 0 bases from V and 5 bases from J, with 10 bases between. Germline V gene lookup returns CDR1 SGHTA and CDR2 FQGNSA. The CDR3 has 15 amino acids. In nucleotides, the CDR3 is TGTGCCAGCAGCTTAGCGAGACTGCCGAATGAAAAACTGTTTTTT. Amino acids: CASSLARLPNEKLFF.

This chain connects TRBV4-1 to TRBJ2-3; D may be TRBD2 (6 bases). CDR3 length: 15 residues. Trimming left V 5 bases short and J 4 bases short, with 16 bases between. Germline CDR1 is MGHRA and CDR2 is YSYEKL. Here the CDR3 reads CASSLLAGAADTQYF. The CDR3 DNA follows: TGCGCCAGCAGCTTACTAGCTGGAGCGGCAGATACGCAGTATTTT.

This clonotype has a count of ten or more. The J gene is TRBJ2-1, the V gene TRBV7-2, with D unresolved. V was cut by 1 base and J by 6 bases, with 13 bases left in between. The CDR3 has 15 amino acids. Germline CDR1 SGHTA, CDR2 FQGNSA. The CDR3 coding sequence is TGTGCCAGCAGCTTAGGGCAGCGAATCCCCAATGAGCAGTTCTTC. This sequence encodes CASSLGQRIPNEQFF. Supplemented by reference TRBV7-2 and TRBJ2-1, the full variable domain reads GAGVSQSPSNKVTEKGKDVELRCDPISGHTALYWYRQSLGQGLEFLIYFQGNSAPDKSGLPSDRFSAERTGGSVSTLTIQRTQQEDSAVYLCASSLGQRIPNEQFFGPGTRLTVL.